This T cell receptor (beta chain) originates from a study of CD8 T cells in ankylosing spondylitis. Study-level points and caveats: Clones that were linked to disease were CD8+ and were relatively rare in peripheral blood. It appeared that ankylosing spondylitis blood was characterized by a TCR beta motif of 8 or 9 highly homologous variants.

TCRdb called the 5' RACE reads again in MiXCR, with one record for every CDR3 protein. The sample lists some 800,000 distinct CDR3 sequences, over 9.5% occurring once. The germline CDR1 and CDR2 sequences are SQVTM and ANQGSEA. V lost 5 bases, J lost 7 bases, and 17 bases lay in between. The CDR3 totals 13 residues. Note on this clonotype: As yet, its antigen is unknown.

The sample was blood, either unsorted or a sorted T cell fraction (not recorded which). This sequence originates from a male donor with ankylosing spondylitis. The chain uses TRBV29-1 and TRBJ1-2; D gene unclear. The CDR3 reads CSVKGGQDSGYTF. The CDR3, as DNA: TGCAGCGTTAAGGGAGGGCAGGACTCTGGCTACACCTTC.